This T cell receptor beta chain was recorded in a study of T-cell memory formation after mild COVID-19. On the study more broadly: The TCR clusters were mostly specific to one donor. Overall study findings and caveats: Most CD4+ clones that shrank were in CM and EM, while CD8+ ones turned up in EMRA. From day 15 to 85, contracting clones were balanced between CD4 and CD8, whereas later expanders leaned toward CD4+.

TCR alpha and TCR beta cDNA libraries with sample barcodes and UMIs came from 5'RACE using constant-segment primers. MiXCR was run by TCRdb on the 5' RACE reads, yielding one entry per CDR3 protein. The sample has some 450,000 distinct CDR3 sequences, roughly 18% seen once. CDR1 and CDR2 (germline): MNHEY, SVGEGT. CDR3 length: 14 amino acids. Trimming cost V 6 bases and J 1 base, with 12 bases left between them. This clonotype was seen only a few times. Its specificity is not known. This sequence was found in a man aged 18 to 30 who had mild COVID-19 (a few samples of this study predate the infection). Cell type and time point are not known. The V call is TRBV6-2 or TRBV6-3, the J call TRBJ2-5; tentatively, D is TRBD2 (6 bases). Sequences were obtained from PBMCs or a T cell subset sorted from them (not recorded which). The DNA of the CDR3 is TGTGCCAGCAGCACGGGGGTAATCCAAGAGACCCAGTACTTC. It translates to CASSTGVIQETQYF.